Included here is one T cell receptor (beta chain) sequence, with context. This sample is drawn from a study of CD8 T cells in ankylosing spondylitis. Using its own MiXCR run on the 5' RACE reads, TCRdb lists one record per CDR3 protein. The sample shows approximately 110,000 distinct CDR3 sequences, around 24% of them seen only once. Deletions cut 5 bases from V and 5 bases from J, with 16 bases between. The germline CDR1 and CDR2 sequences are SEHNR and FQNEAQ (reference sequence). CDR3 size: 15 residues. The chain couples TRBV7-9 to TRBJ2-1; possibly TRBD1 or TRBD2 for D (5 bases each). Specimen: synovial fluid, either unsorted or a sorted T cell fraction (not recorded which). The TCR sequence derives from a male donor with ankylosing spondylitis. DNA of the CDR3: TGTGCCAGCAGCGGACCGGGACGTTTGCACAATGAGCAGTTCTTC. Translated, it gives CASSGPGRLHNEQFF.